The present TCR beta chain was sequenced within a study of T-cell reconstitution after alpha-beta-depleted transplantation in children. The library targeted TCRbeta and was prepared with unique molecular identifiers. One entry per CDR3 protein, called by TCRdb with MiXCR from the PCR reads. The data show 200,000 to 250,000 distinct CDR3 sequences, approximately 6.3% seen once. Many counts were recorded for this clonotype. The CDR3 spans 14 residues. Germline CDR1 and CDR2: SGDLS and YYNGEE. Trimming pared 2 bases from V and 2 bases from J, leaving 10 bases between. V gene TRBV9 combines with J gene TRBJ1-2, with a possible D match to TRBD1 (5 bases). The source material was PBMCs, sampled before TCRalphabeta/CD19-depleted stem cell transplant. The clonotype comes from a boy aged 2 to 10 with acute lymphoblastic leukemia, due to receive a stem cell transplant. In DNA, the CDR3 is TGTGCCAGCAGCGTTGGGTGGGGGAACTATGGCTACACCTTC. This codes for CASSVGWGNYGYTF.